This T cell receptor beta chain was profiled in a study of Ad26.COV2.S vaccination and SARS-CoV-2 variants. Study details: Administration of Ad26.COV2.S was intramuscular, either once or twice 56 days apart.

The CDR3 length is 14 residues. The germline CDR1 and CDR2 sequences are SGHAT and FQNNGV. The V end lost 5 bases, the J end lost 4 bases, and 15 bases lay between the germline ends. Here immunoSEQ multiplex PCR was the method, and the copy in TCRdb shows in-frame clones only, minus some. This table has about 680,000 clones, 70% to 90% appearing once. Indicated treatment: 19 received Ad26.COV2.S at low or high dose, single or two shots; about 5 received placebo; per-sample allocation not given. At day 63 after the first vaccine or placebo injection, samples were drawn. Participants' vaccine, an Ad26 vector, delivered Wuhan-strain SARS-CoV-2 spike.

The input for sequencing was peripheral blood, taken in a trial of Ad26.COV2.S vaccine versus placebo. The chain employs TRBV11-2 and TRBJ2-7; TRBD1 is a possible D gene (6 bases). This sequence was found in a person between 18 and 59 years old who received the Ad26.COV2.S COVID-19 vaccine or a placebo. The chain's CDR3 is CASSPDRDKYEQYF. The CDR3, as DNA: TGTGCCAGCAGCCCCGACCGGGACAAATACGAGCAGTACTTC.